This T cell receptor (beta chain) appears in the sequencing data of a study of T cells in Graves' hyperthyroidism and ophthalmopathy. Findings and caveats of the study: The model anticipated ophthalmopathy a median approximately 6.6 months pre-onset. The majority of expanded thyroid clonotypes above 0.001 also appeared in blood. Separation of ophthalmopathy from stable hyperthyroidism was achieved by a 13 V-J model.

About this clonotype: Its specificity is not known.

Amplified TCR beta CDR3 regions came from RNA transcripts. HTBI primers drove first-round RT-PCR of the TCR CDR3. TCRdb re-derived calls from the multiplex PCR reads in MiXCR, one entry per CDR3 protein. The data show over 400,000 distinct CDR3 sequences, 20% to 25% seen once. A NOSPECS grade of at least 4, a Clinical Activity Score of at least 3 and duration under 3 months were recorded in ophthalmopathy patients. Germline CDR1 MNHEY, CDR2 SVGEGT. J was trimmed by 8 bases and V by 0 bases; bases with no gene match: 9. This CDR3 has 17 amino acids. The V gene is TRBV6-2 or TRBV6-3, the J gene TRBJ2-1, with 11 bases identical to TRBD2. The TCR originated in a woman aged 70-85 years with Graves' ophthalmopathy. Input material: blood. The CDR3 here is CASSYSAGSGRDDEQFF. The CDR3, as DNA: TGTGCCAGCAGTTACTCGGCCGGTAGCGGGAGGGATGATGAGCAGTTCTTC.